This entry is about one T cell receptor beta chain. Its antigen is unknown. TCRdb's table, derived via immunoSEQ multiplex PCR, lists solely in-frame clones and lacks some. The sample yields tens of thousands of clones, about 94% seen once. This record belongs to a study of cytomegalovirus exposure and HLA in healthy donors. Study observations and caveats: Reportedly, diagnosis of cytomegalovirus status by the classifier showed high specificity and sensitivity.

Trimming took 5 bases from V and 1 from J, leaving 14 bases between them. CDR1 SEHNR and CDR2 FQNEAQ come from the germline V gene (reference sequence). This CDR3 spans 15 amino acids. This TCR was sampled from a woman younger than 35 in good health and CMV-seropositive. Sequencing input: PBMCs. The rearrangement joins TRBV7-9 to TRBJ1-1; possible D gene TRBD1, 5 bases. CDR3 sequence reads: CASSEWGEKNTEAFF. Written as DNA, the CDR3 is TGTGCCAGCAGCGAATGGGGGGAAAAGAACACTGAAGCTTTCTTT.